This T cell receptor (beta chain) was documented in a study of identifying expanded T cells in peripheral blood. General study findings and limits: Roughly 1.2 clones differed between technical replicates, versus approximately 16 and 19 over time.

Trimming took 0 bases from V and 3 from J, leaving 6 bases between them. In germline, CDR1 is SGHAT, CDR2 FQNNGV. This CDR3 is built from 14 residues. Collection occurred without any documented infections or immune events in donors. Profiling relied on immunoSEQ multiplex PCR, and the TCRdb table lists in-frame clones only, not all of them. The data show around 84,000 clones, with around nine tenths seen just once and around 7% held by the top ten. As regards this clone: Its antigen is as yet unknown.

Sequences were obtained from blood. This chain uses TRBV11-2 with TRBJ1-3; D remains ambiguous. The TCR was taken from a person aged 18 to 70 in good health. The CDR3: CASSLDRNGNTIYF. CDR3 DNA sequence: TGTGCCAGCAGCTTAGACAGAAATGGAAACACCATATATTTT.